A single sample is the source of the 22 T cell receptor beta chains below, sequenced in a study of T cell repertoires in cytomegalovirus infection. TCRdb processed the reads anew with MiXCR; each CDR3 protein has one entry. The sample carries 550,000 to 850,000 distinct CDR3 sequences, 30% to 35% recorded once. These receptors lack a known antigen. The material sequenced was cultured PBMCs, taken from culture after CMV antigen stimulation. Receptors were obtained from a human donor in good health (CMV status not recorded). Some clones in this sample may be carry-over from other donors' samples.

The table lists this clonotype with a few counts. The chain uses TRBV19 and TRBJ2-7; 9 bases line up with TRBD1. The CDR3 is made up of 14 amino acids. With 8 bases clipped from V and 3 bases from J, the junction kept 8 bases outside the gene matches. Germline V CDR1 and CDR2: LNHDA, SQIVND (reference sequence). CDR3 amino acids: CASQTTGGDYEQYF. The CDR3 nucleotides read TGTGCCAGTCAAACTACAGGGGGCGACTACGAGCAGTACTTC.

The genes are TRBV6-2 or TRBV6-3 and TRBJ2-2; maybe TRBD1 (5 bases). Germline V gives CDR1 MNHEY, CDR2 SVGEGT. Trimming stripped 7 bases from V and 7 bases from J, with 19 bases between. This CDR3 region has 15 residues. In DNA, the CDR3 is TGTGCCAGCATACGCTCCAGGGTAACGAACGGGGAGCTGTTTTTT. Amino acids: CASIRSRVTNGELFF.

The CDR3 loop is CASSSHPGAGVGELFF. The CDR3 DNA reads as TGTGCCAGCAGCTCCCACCCGGGGGCGGGAGTCGGGGAGCTGTTTTTT. The chain employs TRBV7-2 and TRBJ2-2; TRBD2 might be the D (7 bases). There are 16 residues in the CDR3. V lost 4 bases, J lost 7 bases, and 19 bases lay in between. Germline-derived CDR1 and CDR2 are SGHTA and FQGNSA.

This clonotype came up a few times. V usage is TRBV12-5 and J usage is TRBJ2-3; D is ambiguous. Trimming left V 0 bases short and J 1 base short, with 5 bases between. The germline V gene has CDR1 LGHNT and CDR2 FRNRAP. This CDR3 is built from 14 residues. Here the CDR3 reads CASGLVSGTDTQYF. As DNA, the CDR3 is TGTGCTAGTGGTTTGGTATCAGGCACAGATACGCAGTATTTT.

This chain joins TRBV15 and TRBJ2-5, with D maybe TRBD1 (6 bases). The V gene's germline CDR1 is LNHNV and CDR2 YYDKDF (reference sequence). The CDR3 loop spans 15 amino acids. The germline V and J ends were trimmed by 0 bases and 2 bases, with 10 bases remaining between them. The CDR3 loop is CATSRDGTQQETQYF. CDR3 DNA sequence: TGTGCCACCAGCAGAGACGGGACACAGCAAGAGACCCAGTACTTC.

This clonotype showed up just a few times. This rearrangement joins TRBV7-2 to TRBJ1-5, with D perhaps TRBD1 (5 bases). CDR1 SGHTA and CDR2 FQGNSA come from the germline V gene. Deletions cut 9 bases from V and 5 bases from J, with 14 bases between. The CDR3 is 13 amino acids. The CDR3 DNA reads TGTGCCAGGGGCCCCCCCAGGGATCAGCCCCAGCATTTT. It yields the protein CARGPPRDQPQHF.

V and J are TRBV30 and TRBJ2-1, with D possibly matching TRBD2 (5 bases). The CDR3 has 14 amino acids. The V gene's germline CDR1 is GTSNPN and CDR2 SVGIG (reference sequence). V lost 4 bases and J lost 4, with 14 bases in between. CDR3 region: CAWNIGVAYNEQFF. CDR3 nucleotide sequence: TGTGCCTGGAACATCGGGGTGGCTTACAATGAGCAGTTCTTC.

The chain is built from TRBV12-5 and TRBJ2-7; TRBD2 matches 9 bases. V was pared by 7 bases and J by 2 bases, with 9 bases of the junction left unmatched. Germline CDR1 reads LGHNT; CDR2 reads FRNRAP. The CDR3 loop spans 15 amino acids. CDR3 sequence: CASAPRASGTYEQYF. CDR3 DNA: TGTGCTAGTGCCCCTCGCGCTAGCGGGACCTACGAGCAGTACTTC.

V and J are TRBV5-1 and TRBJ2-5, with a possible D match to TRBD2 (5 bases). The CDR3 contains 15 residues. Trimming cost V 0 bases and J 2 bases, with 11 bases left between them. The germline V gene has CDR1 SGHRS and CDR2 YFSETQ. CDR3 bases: TGCGCCAGCAGCTTGGTTAACGGGAAGCAAGAGACCCAGTACTTC. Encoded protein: CASSLVNGKQETQYF.

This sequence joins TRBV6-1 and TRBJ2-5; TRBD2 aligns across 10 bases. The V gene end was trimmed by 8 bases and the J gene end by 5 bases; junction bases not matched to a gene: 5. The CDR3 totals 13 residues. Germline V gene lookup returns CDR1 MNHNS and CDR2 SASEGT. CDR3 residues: CASGLADGETQYF. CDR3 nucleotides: TGTGCCAGCGGACTAGCGGATGGCGAGACCCAGTACTTC.

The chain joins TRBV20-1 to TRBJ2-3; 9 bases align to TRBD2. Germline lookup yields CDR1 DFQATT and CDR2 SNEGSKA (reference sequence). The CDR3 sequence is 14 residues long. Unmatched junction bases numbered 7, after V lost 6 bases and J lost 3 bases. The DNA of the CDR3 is TGCAGTGCCACAGCGGGGGGCAGAACAGATACGCAGTATTTT. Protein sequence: CSATAGGRTDTQYF.

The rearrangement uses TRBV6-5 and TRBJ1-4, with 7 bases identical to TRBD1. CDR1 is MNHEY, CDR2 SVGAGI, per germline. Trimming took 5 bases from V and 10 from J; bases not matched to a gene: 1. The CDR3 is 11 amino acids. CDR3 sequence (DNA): TGTGCCAGCAGTAACAGGGGAAAACTGTTTTTT. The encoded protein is CASSNRGKLFF.

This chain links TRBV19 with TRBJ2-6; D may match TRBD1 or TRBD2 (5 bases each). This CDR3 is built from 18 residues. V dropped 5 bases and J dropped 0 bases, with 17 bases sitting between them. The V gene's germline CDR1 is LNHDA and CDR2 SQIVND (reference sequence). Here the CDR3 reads CASSEDSPGLSGANVLTF. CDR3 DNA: TGTGCCAGTAGTGAAGACAGTCCCGGACTCTCTGGGGCCAACGTCCTGACTTTC.

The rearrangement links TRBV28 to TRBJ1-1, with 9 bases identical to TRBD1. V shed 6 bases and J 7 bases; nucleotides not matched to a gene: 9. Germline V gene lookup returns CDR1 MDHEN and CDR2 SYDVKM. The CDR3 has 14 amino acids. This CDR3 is CASRTRRGQGEAFF. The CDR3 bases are TGTGCCAGCAGGACCCGCCGGGGACAGGGTGAAGCTTTCTTT. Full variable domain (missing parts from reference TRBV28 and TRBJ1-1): DVKVTQSSRYLVKRTGEKVFLECVQDMDHENMFWYRQDPGLGLRLIYFSYDVKMKEKGDIPEGYSVSREKKERFSLILESASTNQTSMYLCASRTRRGQGEAFFGQGTRLTVV.

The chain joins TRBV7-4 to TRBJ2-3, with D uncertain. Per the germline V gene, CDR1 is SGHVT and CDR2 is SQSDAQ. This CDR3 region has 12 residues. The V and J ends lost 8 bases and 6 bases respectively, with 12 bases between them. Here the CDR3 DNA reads TGTGCCAGCTGTCCGCTGGGGGATACGCAGTATTTT. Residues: CASCPLGDTQYF.

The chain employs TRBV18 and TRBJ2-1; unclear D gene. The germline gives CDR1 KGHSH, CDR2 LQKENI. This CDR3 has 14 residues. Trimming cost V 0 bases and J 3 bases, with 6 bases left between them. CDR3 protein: CASSPPTSYNEQFF. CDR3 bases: TGTGCCAGCTCACCACCGACCAGCTACAATGAGCAGTTCTTC.

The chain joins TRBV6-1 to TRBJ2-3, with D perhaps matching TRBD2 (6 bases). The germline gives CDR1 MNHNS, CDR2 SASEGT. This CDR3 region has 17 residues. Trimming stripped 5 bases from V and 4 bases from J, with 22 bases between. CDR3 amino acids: CASSSPVAGTHSDTQYF. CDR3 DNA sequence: TGTGCCAGCAGTTCCCCAGTCGCCGGGACTCACTCAGATACGCAGTATTTT.

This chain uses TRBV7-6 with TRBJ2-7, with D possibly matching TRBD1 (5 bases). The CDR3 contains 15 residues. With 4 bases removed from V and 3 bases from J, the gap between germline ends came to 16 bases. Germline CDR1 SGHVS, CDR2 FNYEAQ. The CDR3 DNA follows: TGTGCCAGCAGCTCTGGACACACAAGATACTACGAGCAGTACTTC. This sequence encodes CASSSGHTRYYEQYF.

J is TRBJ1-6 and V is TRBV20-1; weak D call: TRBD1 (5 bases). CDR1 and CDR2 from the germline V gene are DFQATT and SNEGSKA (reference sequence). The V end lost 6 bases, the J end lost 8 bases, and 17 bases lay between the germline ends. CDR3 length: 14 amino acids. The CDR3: CSANQGRRDSPLHF. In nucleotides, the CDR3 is TGCAGTGCCAACCAGGGAAGAAGGGATTCACCCCTCCACTTT.

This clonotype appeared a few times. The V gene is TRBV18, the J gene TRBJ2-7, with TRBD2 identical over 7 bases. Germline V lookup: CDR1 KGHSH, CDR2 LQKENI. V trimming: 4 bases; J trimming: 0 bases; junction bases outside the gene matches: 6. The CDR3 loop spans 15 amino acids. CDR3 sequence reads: CASSREGPSSYEQYF. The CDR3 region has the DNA TGTGCCAGCTCACGGGAGGGCCCGAGCTCCTACGAGCAGTACTTC.

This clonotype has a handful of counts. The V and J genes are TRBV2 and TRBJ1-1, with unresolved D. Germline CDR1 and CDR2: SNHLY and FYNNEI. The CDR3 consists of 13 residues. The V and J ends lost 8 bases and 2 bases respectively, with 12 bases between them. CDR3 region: CASALADNTEAFF. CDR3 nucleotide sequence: TGTGCCAGCGCGTTAGCGGATAACACTGAAGCTTTCTTT.

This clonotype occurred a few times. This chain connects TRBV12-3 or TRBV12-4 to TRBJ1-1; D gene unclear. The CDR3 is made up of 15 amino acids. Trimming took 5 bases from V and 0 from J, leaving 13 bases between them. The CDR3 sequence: CASSAFGDVNTEAFF. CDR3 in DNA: TGTGCCAGCAGTGCCTTTGGTGATGTGAACACTGAAGCTTTCTTT.